This TCR beta chain is drawn from a study of beta chain features in type 1 diabetes. As regards this clone: Its specificity is not known.

Overall study findings and caveats: Any role of HLA type in TCRB rearrangement remained unresolved here. A cDNA-based sequencing approach could over-represent cells with high TCR expression.

Investigators reverse transcribed all isolated RNA, so they sequenced expressed TCRB transcripts. Profiling relied on immunoSEQ multiplex PCR, and the TCRdb table lists in-frame clones only, not all of them. Seen here are around 160,000 clones, about 50% observed once, and the top ten hold around 0.39%. Sequenced input: Tregs from blood. The source of this sequence is a young man in good health.

The CDR3 protein is CASSLAGEYNEQFF. Here the CDR3 DNA reads TGTGCCAGCAGCTTAGCCGGGGAATACAATGAGCAGTTCTTC. This chain joins TRBV7-3 and TRBJ2-1; maybe TRBD2 (5 bases). V dropped 2 bases and J dropped 4 bases, with 9 bases sitting between them. The CDR3 runs to 14 residues. In germline, CDR1 is SGHTA, CDR2 FQGTGA.